This T cell receptor beta chain was recovered during a study of T cell repertoires in cytomegalovirus infection. A few counts support this clonotype. TCRdb reanalysed the reads using MiXCR and keeps one entry per CDR3 protein. The top ten hold roughly 29% of the sample, which has 150,000 to 200,000 distinct CDR3 sequences, over 25% seen once. Sequencing input: PBMCs. This TCR came from a human donor in good health (CMV status not recorded). Some clones in this sample may be carry-over from other donors' samples.

Written as DNA, the CDR3 is TGTGCCAGCAGTGTGGGTGGGAGTGAGCAGTTCTTC. Its protein is CASSVGGSEQFF. The chain joins TRBV2 to TRBJ2-1, with D perhaps TRBD2 (5 bases). The V gene's germline CDR1 is SNHLY and CDR2 FYNNEI. CDR3 size: 12 residues. Trimming stripped 4 bases from V and 9 bases from J, with 10 bases between.